This T cell receptor (beta chain) was documented in a study of monozygotic twins with cystic fibrosis. Study-level points and caveats: Monozygotic CF twin pairs shared significantly more nucleotide-identical clonotypes than unrelated CF individuals did. In this small cohort, shared CDR3 numbers showed no association with age, concordance or disease severity. Median Simpson clonality of approximately 0.009 suggested naive T cells predominated. In 13 of 16 pairs, V gene usage was closest to the co-twin's.

Clones were sequenced by immunoSEQ multiplex PCR, and TCRdb holds only the in-frame ones, with some missing. Of about 14,000 clones detected, roughly 91% appear once; the ten largest clones hold less than 10%. The germline gives CDR1 SEHNR, CDR2 FQNEAQ (reference sequence). The CDR3 has 15 amino acids. The V gene lost 5 bases and the J gene lost 2 bases, with 12 bases spanning the gap. As regards this clone: The antigen is not known.

Sequenced material: blood. This receptor was identified in a girl aged 2 to 10 with cystic fibrosis. The V call is TRBV7-9, the J call TRBJ2-2; D remains ambiguous. The CDR3 is CASSQSLANTGELFF. The CDR3 DNA is TGTGCCAGCAGCCAAAGCTTGGCAAACACCGGGGAGCTGTTTTTT.